This TCR beta chain was profiled in a study of spatial heterogeneity in lung cancer (dated by TCRdb to between 2018 and 2021). About the study as a whole: Beta-chain transcripts were consistently detected in greater numbers than alpha-chain transcripts, which likely reflected higher beta-chain transcript abundance. A strong correlation was found between TCR transcript counts in tumor regions and a T cell transcriptional module score from matched bulk RNA-seq. In the raw uncorrected reads, each unique combination of TCR and UMI appeared on average more than ten times. In non-small cell lung cancer, the study quantitatively compared TCR alpha and beta repertoires across several tumor regions, matched nontumor lung, and blood. Nonsynonymous mutation counts, determined by whole-exome sequencing of tumor tissue, were related to TCR repertoire features. At surgery, both alpha and beta chains were TCR-sequenced in more than 200 tumor regions, 63 to 65 matched nontumor lung samples and a few dozen PBMC samples. Points the paper makes about the study in general: A correlation was observed between the number of expanded intratumoral alpha and beta TCRs and the tumor nonsynonymous mutation count. TCR-seq coverage of tumor T cells was estimated to be only 7% to 7.5% for alpha chains and roughly 14% for beta chains. Additional single-cell paired TCR alpha and beta sequencing was considered necessary to confirm, at a functional level, the hypothesis that regional TCRs recognize regional mutations. Counts of ubiquitous and regional expanded TCRs correlated with counts of ubiquitous and regional nonsynonymous mutations, respectively.

Interpreted using the paper, the time point label stands for: sample taken at primary tumor resection. Donors were around 69 patients with early-stage, untreated non-small cell lung cancer from the lung TRACERx cohort. Whole RNA extracted from tumor and nontumor lung tissue, or from cryopreserved PBMC samples, was used for TCR sequencing without cell sorting. Only patients with enough RNA available from two or more tumor regions were chosen for TCR sequencing. A lung pathologist reviewed the tumor and adjacent nontumor lung specimens before the specimens were selected. The germline V gene encodes CDR1 SGHRS and CDR2 YFSETQ. The CDR3, cysteine through phenylalanine, is 16 amino acids long. Of all the DNA, just the CDR3 is kept, 48 bases in frame from base 1. Between the V and J ends, shortened by 4 bases and 6 bases respectively, the junction contains 21 bases. Concerning this clonotype itself: The antigen this receptor binds is unknown. Base qualities are not at hand, and no much larger clone is one base apart.

Receptors were amplified or captured by 5' RACE. Sequenced on a NextSeq 500. The TCR library protocol attached a unique molecular identifier to each TCR cDNA molecule to allow correction of PCR and sequencing errors. As for the authors' bioinformatics: Decombinator tools were used for TCR identification, UMI-based error correction and CDR3 extraction. Expanded TCRs were defined as those above a frequency of 2 per 1,000, corresponding to the top 1% of the tumor frequency distribution. Expanded tumor TCRs were classed as regional if statistically deemed absent (corrected P<0.05) from at least one tumor region, otherwise ubiquitous. Renyi diversity was computed with the R vegan package after each repertoire had been subsampled 100 times to 5,000 TCRs. CDR3 similarity networks were built from amino acid triplet string-kernel similarity, connecting CDR3s with pairwise similarity above 0.82. The public reads were reanalyzed by TCRdb: fastp trimming at Q25, MiXCR alignment, in-frame beta chains only. All rows with the same CDR3 protein become a single entry with the most common DNA and genes. It is TCRdb's table, rather than the study itself, that gives the V and J calls and clone size. This sample gives 25,000 to 30,000 distinct CDR3 sequences in total; 7.1% of them show up just once. The ten largest clones take up roughly a quarter of the sample.

The starting material was lung tumor tissue, obtained at surgery. This TCR derives from a male donor with early-stage non-small cell lung cancer. The sequence links TRBV5-1 to TRBJ2-3; the D gene is perhaps TRBD1 or TRBD2, as each covers 5 bases. The nucleotides are TGCGCCAGCAGCCGCGATGGAGGCAAGGCAGGGGATACGCAGTATTTT. This sequence encodes CASSRDGGKAGDTQYF.